This T cell receptor beta chain was captured in a study of blood T cell repertoires in COVID-19. TCRdb keeps only in-frame clones here, not all; method: immunoSEQ multiplex PCR. This table holds tens of thousands of clones, around 81% found once. The germline V and J ends were trimmed by 5 bases and 3 bases, with 8 bases remaining between them. CDR1 SEHNR and CDR2 FQNEAQ come from the germline V gene (reference sequence). The CDR3 contains 13 residues. Sequencing was done on a sample of peripheral blood. V usage is TRBV7-9 and J usage is TRBJ2-1; D might be TRBD2 (6 bases). The TCR was taken from a human donor in a cohort sampled during active COVID-19. This CDR3 is CASSEEGYNEQFF. DNA for the CDR3: TGTGCCAGCAGCGAGGAGGGCTACAATGAGCAGTTCTTC.